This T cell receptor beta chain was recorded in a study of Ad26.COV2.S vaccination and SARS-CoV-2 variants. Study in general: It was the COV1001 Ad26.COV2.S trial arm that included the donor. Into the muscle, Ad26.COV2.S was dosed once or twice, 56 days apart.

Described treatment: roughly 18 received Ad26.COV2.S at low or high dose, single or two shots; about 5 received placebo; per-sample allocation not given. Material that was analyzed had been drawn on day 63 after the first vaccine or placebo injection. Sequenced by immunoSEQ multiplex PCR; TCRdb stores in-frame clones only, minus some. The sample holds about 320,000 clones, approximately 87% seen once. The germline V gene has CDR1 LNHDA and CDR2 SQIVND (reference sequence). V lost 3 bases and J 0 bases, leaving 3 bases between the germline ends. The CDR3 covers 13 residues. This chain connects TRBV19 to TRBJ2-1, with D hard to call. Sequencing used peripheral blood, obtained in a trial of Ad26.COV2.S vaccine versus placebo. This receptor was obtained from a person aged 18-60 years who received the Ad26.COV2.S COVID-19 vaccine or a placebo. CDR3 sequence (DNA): TGTGCCAGTAGTATCAGCTCCTACAATGAGCAGTTCTTC. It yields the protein CASSISSYNEQFF.